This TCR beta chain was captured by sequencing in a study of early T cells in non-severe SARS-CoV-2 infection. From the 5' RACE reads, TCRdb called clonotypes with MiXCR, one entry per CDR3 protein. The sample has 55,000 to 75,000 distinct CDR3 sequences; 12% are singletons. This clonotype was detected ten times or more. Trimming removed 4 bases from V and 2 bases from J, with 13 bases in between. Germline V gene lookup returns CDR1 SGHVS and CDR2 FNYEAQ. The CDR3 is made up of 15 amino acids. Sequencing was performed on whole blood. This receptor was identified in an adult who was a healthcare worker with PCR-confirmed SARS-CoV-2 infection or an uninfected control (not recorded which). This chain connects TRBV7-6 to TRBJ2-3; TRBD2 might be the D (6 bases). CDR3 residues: CASSYSGGDTDTQYF. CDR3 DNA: TGTGCCAGCAGCTACAGCGGAGGGGACACAGATACGCAGTATTTT.